This entry lists 5 T cell receptor beta chains sequenced from one sample in a study of graft-versus-host responses after intestinal transplantation. The repertoire was sequenced with immunoSEQ multiplex PCR; TCRdb's copy has only in-frame clones and lacks some. The sample has around 110,000 clones; about nine tenths are singletons. The antigens of these receptors remain unknown. The sample in question was unstimulated CD4+ T cells sorted from spleen or lymph node cells, obtained before intestinal transplant. The receptors shown here come from a human donor who received an intestinal transplant.

The gene calls are TRBV11-2 and TRBJ1-4, with a weak D call TRBD1 (6 bases). The CDR3 runs to 15 residues. CDR1 and CDR2 (germline): SGHAT, FQNNGV. The germline V and J ends were trimmed by 6 bases and 5 bases, with 16 bases remaining between them. The CDR3 sequence: CASRIHQGRNEKLFF. The CDR3, as DNA: TGTGCCAGCAGGATCCACCAGGGGCGAAATGAAAAACTGTTTTTT.

The V gene is TRBV9, the J gene TRBJ1-5; D remains unclear. V lost 0 bases, J lost 7 bases, and 11 bases lay in between. The CDR3 contains 14 residues. Germline CDR1 is SGDLS and CDR2 is YYNGEE. CDR3 nucleotides: TGTGCCAGCAGCGTAGGCGGGTCTGGCCAGCCCCAGCATTTT. It is translated as CASSVGGSGQPQHF.

The genes are TRBV19 and TRBJ2-3, with 8 nucleotides matching TRBD1. Germline values: CDR1 LNHDA, CDR2 SQIVND (reference sequence). The CDR3 sequence is 16 residues long. Trimming cost V 2 bases and J 4 bases; bases outside gene matches: 8. CDR3 nucleotide sequence: TGTGCCAGTAGTATATGGACAGGGCCGAGGGCAGATACGCAGTATTTT. It encodes CASSIWTGPRADTQYF.

The gene calls are TRBV7-2 and TRBJ2-1, with 10 bases aligning to TRBD1. The CDR3 is made up of 14 amino acids. The germline gives CDR1 SGHTA, CDR2 FQGNSA. With V trimmed by 7 bases and J by 6 bases, 6 bases remained unmatched. In nucleotides, the CDR3 is TGTGCCAGCACCCCGGGACAGGGGTTCAATGAGCAGTTCTTC. Amino acid sequence: CASTPGQGFNEQFF. The whole variable domain, remainder taken from reference TRBV7-2 and TRBJ2-1, is GAGVSQSPSNKVTEKGKDVELRCDPISGHTALYWYRQSLGQGLEFLIYFQGNSAPDKSGLPSDRFSAERTGGSVSTLTIQRTQQEDSAVYLCASTPGQGFNEQFFGPGTRLTVL.

The chain uses TRBV28 and TRBJ2-1; TRBD2 aligns across 7 bases. The length of the CDR3 is 15 residues. V was clipped by 5 bases and J by 0 bases; unmatched bases: 4. Looked up from germline, CDR1 is MDHEN and CDR2 is SYDVKM. The CDR3 spells CASSLADSSYNEQFF. The CDR3 DNA is TGTGCCAGCAGTCTAGCGGATAGCTCCTACAATGAGCAGTTCTTC.